The entry below describes one T cell receptor (beta chain). Antigen: not known. The data were taken from a study of somatic mutations in cytotoxic T cells in rheumatoid arthritis. Findings and limits, study-wide: For patients with rheumatoid arthritis, CD8+ clonality went up with age, while healthy controls showed no such change.

Assay used: immunoSEQ multiplex PCR; TCRdb lists only in-frame clones, some missing. The table shows 3,500 to 5,000 clones, with 85% to 95% occurring only once. This CDR3 comprises 16 residues. From germline, CDR1 is MNHEY and CDR2 SMNVEV (reference sequence). V lost 3 bases and J 0 bases, leaving 12 bases between the germline ends. Sequenced material: CD8+ T cells sorted from blood. The TCR comes from a woman aged 60-75 years with rheumatoid arthritis. The genes are TRBV27 and TRBJ1-5; a weak D match, TRBD1 (6 bases). The DNA of the CDR3 is TGTGCCAGCAGTTTGTTCGGGACATTTAGCAATCAGCCCCAGCATTTT. The encoded protein is CASSLFGTFSNQPQHF.